This T cell receptor beta chain was obtained from a study of monozygotic twins with inflammatory bowel disease. Study-wide points: With others, IBD patients shared fewer clonotypes than healthy twins did, especially with disease activity.

The CDR3 is made up of 15 amino acids. Germline values: CDR1 DFQATT, CDR2 SNEGSKA (reference sequence). As concerns this clonotype: Its antigen is currently unknown.

For both chains, the TCRalpha and TCRbeta cDNA went through two nested PCRs of 16 and 9 cycles. Using the 5' RACE reads, TCRdb records one entry per CDR3 protein without DNA. The table lists 350,000 to 500,000 distinct CDR3 sequences, with roughly 2.3% in the top ten. The sample was blood. The sequence was collected from a human donor with ulcerative colitis or Crohn's disease, or a healthy co-twin of an affected twin (not recorded which). The rearrangement joins TRBV20-1 to TRBJ2-3. The CDR3 reads CSASSGSYSTDTQYF.